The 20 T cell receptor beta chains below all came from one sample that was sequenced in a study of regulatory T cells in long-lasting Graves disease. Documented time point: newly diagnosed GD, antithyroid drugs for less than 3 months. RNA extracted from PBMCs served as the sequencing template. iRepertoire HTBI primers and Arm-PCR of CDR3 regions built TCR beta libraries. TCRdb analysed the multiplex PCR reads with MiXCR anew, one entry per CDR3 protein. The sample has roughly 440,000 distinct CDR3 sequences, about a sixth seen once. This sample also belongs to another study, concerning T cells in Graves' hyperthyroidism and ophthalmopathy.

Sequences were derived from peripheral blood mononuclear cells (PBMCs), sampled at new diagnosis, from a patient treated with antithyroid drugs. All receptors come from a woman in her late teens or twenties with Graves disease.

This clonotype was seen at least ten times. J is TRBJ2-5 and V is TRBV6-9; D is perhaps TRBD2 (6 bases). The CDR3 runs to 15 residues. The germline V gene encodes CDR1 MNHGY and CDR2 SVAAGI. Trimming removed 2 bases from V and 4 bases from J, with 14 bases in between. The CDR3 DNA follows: TGTGCCAGCAGTTATCATCCGGGACTGGGAGAGACCCAGTACTTC. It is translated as CASSYHPGLGETQYF.

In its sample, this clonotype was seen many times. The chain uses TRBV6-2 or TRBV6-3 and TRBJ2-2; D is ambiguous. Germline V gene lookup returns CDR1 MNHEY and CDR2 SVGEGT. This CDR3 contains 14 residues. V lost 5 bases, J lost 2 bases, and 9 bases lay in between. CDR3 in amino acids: CASSVTVNTGELFF. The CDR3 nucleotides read TGTGCCAGCAGTGTTACAGTAAACACCGGGGAGCTGTTTTTT.

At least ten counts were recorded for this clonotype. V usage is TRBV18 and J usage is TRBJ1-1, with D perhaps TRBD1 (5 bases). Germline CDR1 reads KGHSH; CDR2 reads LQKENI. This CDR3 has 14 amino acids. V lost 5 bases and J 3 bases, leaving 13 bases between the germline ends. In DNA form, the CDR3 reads TGTGCCAGCTCATCCACAGGTAGGGACACTGAAGCTTTCTTT. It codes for CASSSTGRDTEAFF.

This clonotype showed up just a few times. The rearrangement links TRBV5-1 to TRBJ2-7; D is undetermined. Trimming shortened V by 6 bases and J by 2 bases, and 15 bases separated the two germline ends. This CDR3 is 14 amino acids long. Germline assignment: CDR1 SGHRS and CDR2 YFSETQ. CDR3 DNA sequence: TGCGCCAGCAATCCGGGCCTCCAGGCCTACGAGCAGTACTTC. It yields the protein CASNPGLQAYEQYF. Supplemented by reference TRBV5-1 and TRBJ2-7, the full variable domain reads KAGVTQTPRYLIKTRGQQVTLSCSPISGHRSVSWYQQTPGQGLQFLFEYFSETQRNKGNFPGRFSGRQFSNSRSEMNVSTLELGDSALYLCASNPGLQAYEQYFGPGTRLTVT.

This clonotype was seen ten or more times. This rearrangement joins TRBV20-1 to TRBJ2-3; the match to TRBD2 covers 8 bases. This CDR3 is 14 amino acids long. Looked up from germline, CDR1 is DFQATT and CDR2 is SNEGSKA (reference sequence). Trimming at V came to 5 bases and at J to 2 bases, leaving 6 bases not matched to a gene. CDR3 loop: CSAPGLGITDTQYF. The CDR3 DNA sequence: TGCAGTGCTCCGGGACTAGGAATCACAGATACGCAGTATTTT.

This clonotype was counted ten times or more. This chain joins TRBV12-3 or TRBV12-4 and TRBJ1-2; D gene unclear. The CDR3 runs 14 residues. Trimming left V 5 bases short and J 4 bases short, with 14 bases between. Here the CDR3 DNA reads TGTGCCAGCAGTCCCCGGACGGAATTCTATGGCTACACCTTC. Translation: CASSPRTEFYGYTF.

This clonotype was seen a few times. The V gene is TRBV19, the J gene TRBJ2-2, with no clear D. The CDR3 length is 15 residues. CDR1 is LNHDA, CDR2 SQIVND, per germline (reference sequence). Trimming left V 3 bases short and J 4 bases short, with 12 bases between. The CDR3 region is CASSISLVRTGELFF. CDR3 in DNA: TGTGCCAGTAGTATTTCCCTCGTGCGCACCGGGGAGCTGTTTTTT.

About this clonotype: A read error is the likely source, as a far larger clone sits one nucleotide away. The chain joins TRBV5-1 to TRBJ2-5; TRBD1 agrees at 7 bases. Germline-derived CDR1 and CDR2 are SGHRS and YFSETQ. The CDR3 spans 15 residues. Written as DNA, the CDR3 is TGTGCCAGCAGCCTTGGACAGGACATACGAGAGACCCAGTACTTC. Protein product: CASSLGQDIRETQYF. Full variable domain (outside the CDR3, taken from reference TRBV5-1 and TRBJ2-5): KAGVTQTPRYLIKTRGQQVTLSCSPISGHRSVSWYQQTPGQGLQFLFEYFSETQRNKGNFPGRFSGRQFSNSRSEMNVSTLELGDSALYLCASSLGQDIRETQYFGPGTRLLVL.

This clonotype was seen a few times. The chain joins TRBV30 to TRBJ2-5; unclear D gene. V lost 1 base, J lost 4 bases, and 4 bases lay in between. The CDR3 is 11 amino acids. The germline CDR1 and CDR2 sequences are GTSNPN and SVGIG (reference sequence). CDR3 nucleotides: TGTGCCTGGAGTGCCACAGAGACCCAGTACTTC. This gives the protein CAWSATETQYF.

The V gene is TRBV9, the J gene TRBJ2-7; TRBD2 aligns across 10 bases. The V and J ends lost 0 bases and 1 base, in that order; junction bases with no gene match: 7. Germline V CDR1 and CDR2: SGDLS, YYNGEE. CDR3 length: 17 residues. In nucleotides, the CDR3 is TGTGCCAGCAGCGTAGTGTTCCTAGCGGGAGATTCCTACGAGCAGTACTTC. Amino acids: CASSVVFLAGDSYEQYF.

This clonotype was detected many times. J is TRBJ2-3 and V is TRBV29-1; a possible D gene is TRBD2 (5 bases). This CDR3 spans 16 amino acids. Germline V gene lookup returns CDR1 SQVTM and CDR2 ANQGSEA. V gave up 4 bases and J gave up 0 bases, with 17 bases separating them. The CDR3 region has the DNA TGCAGCGTTGGTTCCCCTCCAAGCGGTAGCACAGATACGCAGTATTTT. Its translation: CSVGSPPSGSTDTQYF.

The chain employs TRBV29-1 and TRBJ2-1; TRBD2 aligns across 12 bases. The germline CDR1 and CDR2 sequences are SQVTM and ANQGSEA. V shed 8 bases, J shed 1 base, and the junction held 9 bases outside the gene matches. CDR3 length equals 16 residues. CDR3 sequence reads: CSTRLAGDVSYNEQFF. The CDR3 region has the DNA TGCAGCACACGACTAGCGGGAGATGTGTCCTACAATGAGCAGTTCTTC.

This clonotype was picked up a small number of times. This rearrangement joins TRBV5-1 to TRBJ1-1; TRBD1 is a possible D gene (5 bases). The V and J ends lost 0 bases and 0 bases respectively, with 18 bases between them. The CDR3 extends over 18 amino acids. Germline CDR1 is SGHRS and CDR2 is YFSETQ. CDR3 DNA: TGCGCCAGCAGCTTGGCTTGGGGCCGTACAGCCATGAACACTGAAGCTTTCTTT. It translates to CASSLAWGRTAMNTEAFF.

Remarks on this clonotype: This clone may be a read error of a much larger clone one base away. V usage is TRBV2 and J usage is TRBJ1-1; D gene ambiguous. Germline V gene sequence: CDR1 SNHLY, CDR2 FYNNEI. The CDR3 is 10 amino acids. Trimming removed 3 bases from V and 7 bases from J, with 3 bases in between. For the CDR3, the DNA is TGTGCCAGCAGTGATGATGAAGCTTTCTTT. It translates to CASSDDEAFF.

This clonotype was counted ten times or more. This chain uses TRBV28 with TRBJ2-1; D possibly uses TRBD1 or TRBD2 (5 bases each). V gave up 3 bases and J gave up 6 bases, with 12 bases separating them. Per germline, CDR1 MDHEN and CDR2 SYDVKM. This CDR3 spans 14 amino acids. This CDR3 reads CASSFPVGTNEQFF. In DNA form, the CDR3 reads TGTGCCAGCAGTTTTCCGGTAGGGACCAATGAGCAGTTCTTC.

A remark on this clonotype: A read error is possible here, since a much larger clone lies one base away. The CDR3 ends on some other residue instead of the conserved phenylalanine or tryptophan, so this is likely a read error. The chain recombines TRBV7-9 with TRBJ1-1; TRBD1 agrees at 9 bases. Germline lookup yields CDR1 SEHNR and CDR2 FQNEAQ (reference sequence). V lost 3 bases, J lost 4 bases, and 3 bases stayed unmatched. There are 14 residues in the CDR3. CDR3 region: CASSFETGGTEAFL. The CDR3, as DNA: TGTGCCAGCAGCTTTGAGACAGGGGGCACTGAAGCTTTCCTT.

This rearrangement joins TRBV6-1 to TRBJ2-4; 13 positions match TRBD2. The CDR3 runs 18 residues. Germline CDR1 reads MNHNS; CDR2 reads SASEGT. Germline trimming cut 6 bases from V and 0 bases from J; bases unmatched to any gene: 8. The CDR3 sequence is CASSRSGTSGIAKNIQYF. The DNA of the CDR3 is TGTGCCAGCAGCCGTTCCGGGACTAGCGGGATAGCCAAAAACATTCAGTACTTC.

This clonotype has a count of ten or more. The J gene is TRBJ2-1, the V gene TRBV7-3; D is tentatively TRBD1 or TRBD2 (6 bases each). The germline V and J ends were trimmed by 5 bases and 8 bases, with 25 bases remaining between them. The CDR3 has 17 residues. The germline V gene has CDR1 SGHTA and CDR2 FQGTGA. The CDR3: CASSPGGGLLLGDEQFF. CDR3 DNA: TGTGCCAGCAGCCCCGGAGGGGGACTCTTATTAGGCGATGAGCAGTTCTTC.

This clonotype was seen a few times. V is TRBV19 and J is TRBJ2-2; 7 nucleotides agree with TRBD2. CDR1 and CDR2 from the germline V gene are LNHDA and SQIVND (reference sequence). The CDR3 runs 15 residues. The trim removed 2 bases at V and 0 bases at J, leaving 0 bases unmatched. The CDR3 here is CASSISGANTGELFF. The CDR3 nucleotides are TGTGCCAGTAGTATAAGCGGGGCGAACACCGGGGAGCTGTTTTTT.

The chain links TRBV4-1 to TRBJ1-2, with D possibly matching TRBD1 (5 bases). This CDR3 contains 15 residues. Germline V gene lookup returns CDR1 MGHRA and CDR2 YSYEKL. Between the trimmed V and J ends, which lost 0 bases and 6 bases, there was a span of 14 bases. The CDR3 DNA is TGCGCCAGCAGCCAAGATCGGTTACAGGTGGATGGCTACACCTTC. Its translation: CASSQDRLQVDGYTF.